The 19 T cell receptor beta chains below all came from one sample that was sequenced in a study of shared clonotypes between healthy human individuals. Repertoires were generated with immunoSEQ multiplex PCR, while TCRdb's copy carries only in-frame clones and drops some. The sample consists of under 1 million clones, 96% of them appearing once. Terminally differentiated effector memory CD45RA+ cells were left out of the naive CD8 fraction, which was CD45RO-negative and positively selected for CCR7. Sequences were obtained from naive CD8+ T cells sorted from blood. The receptors originated from a man aged 30 to 45 in good health.

The chain joins TRBV28 to TRBJ1-5, with D possibly matching TRBD1 (5 bases). This CDR3 has 13 amino acids. Deletions cut 6 bases from V and 8 bases from J, with 14 bases between. CDR1 is MDHEN, CDR2 SYDVKM, per germline. CDR3 residues: CASSPVGGEPQHF. The CDR3, as DNA: TGTGCCAGCAGCCCGGTGGGGGGAGAGCCCCAGCATTTT.

V and J are TRBV27 and TRBJ2-3, with 11 bases fitting TRBD2. The J segment lost 1 base and the V segment lost 3 bases, leaving 12 bases of the junction unmatched. This CDR3 is built from 19 residues. CDR1 MNHEY and CDR2 SMNVEV come from the germline V gene (reference sequence). The CDR3 loop is CASSLGFLAGGRGTDTQYF. CDR3 in DNA: TGTGCCAGCAGTTTGGGGTTTCTAGCGGGAGGCCGGGGCACAGATACGCAGTATTTT.

The rearrangement uses TRBV2 and TRBJ1-4, with D unresolved. Looked up from germline, CDR1 is SNHLY and CDR2 is FYNNEI. The CDR3 loop spans 15 amino acids. V was cut by 8 bases and J by 0 bases, with 13 bases left in between. For the CDR3, the DNA is TGTGCCAGCGTTAAGGAACCAGCAACTAATGAAAAACTGTTTTTT. It translates to CASVKEPATNEKLFF.

The genes are TRBV2 and TRBJ2-5, with D hard to call. V lost 7 bases and J lost 0, with 9 bases in between. The CDR3 consists of 13 residues. Germline V gene lookup returns CDR1 SNHLY and CDR2 FYNNEI. CDR3 coding DNA: TGTGCCAGCACGGGCAGCCACCAAGAGACCCAGTACTTC. This encodes CASTGSHQETQYF.

The chain couples TRBV7-9 to TRBJ1-2, with 11 bases that match TRBD1. CDR1 SEHNR and CDR2 FQNEAQ come from the germline V gene (reference sequence). V was pared by 0 bases and J by 2 bases, with 8 bases of the junction left unmatched. The CDR3 runs to 18 residues. The CDR3 DNA sequence: TGTGCCAGCAGCTTAGCCCCCGGACAGGGGGCAGGGAACTATGGCTACACCTTC. Residues: CASSLAPGQGAGNYGYTF.

V usage is TRBV14 and J usage is TRBJ2-7; 8 bases fit TRBD1. The CDR3 contains 15 residues. The germline V gene has CDR1 SGHDN and CDR2 FVKESK. Trimming took 1 base from V and 4 from J; bases not matched to a gene: 6. CDR3 loop: CASSQVAQGVYEQYF. The CDR3 DNA reads as TGTGCCAGCAGCCAAGTCGCACAGGGGGTGTACGAGCAGTACTTC.

The chain has TRBV7-6 and TRBJ2-7; D not resolved. The CDR3 runs to 14 residues. V gave up 0 bases and J gave up 2 bases, with 8 bases separating them. CDR1 is SGHVS, CDR2 FNYEAQ, per germline. CDR3 sequence: CASSLAENTYEQYF. The CDR3 DNA is TGTGCCAGCAGCTTAGCAGAGAACACCTACGAGCAGTACTTC.

The gene calls are TRBV4-1 and TRBJ2-1, with unresolved D. V lost 4 bases, J lost 5 bases, and 15 bases lay in between. From germline, CDR1 is MGHRA and CDR2 YSYEKL. The CDR3 runs 15 residues. In nucleotides, the CDR3 is TGCGCCAGCAGCCCCTATGAGGCTTTTAACAATGAGCAGTTCTTC. Its translation: CASSPYEAFNNEQFF.

This chain connects TRBV29-1 to TRBJ2-7, with D possibly TRBD1 on 6 matching bases. Looked up from germline, CDR1 is SQVTM and CDR2 is ANQGSEA. The V and J ends lost 1 base and 8 bases respectively, with 12 bases between them. CDR3 length equals 12 residues. Written as DNA, the CDR3 is TGCAGCGTTGAAGGTCTGGGGGCCCAGCAGTACTTC. It yields the protein CSVEGLGAQQYF.

This chain uses TRBV28 with TRBJ2-7, with 10 bases identical to TRBD1. In germline, CDR1 is MDHEN, CDR2 SYDVKM. V lost 3 bases and J lost 3; bases outside the gene matches: 17. This CDR3 has 19 amino acids. CDR3 nucleotides: TGTGCCAGCAGTTTTCTGACAGGGGGCGATCCTTCGTGGTACTACGAGCAGTACTTC. This codes for CASSFLTGGDPSWYYEQYF.

The V call is TRBV15, the J call TRBJ2-7, with TRBD1 matching 8 bases. Germline V lookup: CDR1 LNHNV, CDR2 YYDKDF (reference sequence). The ends lost 8 bases at V and 4 bases at J; junction bases unmatched: 10. The length of the CDR3 is 14 residues. This chain's CDR3 is CATGEDRVGYEQYF. The CDR3, as DNA: TGTGCCACCGGTGAGGACAGGGTGGGTTACGAGCAGTACTTC. Full variable domain (rest looked up from reference TRBV15 and TRBJ2-7): DAMVIQNPRYQVTQFGKPVTLSCSQTLNHNVMYWYQQKSSQAPKLLFHYYDKDFNNEADTPDNFQSRRPNTSFCFLDIRSPGLGDTAMYLCATGEDRVGYEQYFGPGTRLTVT.

This clone came up once. V and J are TRBV2 and TRBJ2-1, with D perhaps TRBD2 (6 bases). The CDR3 runs to 18 residues. Germline CDR1 reads SNHLY; CDR2 reads FYNNEI. Trimming took 3 bases from V and 5 from J, leaving 23 bases between them. CDR3 sequence: CASSDPREDPERDNEQFF. The CDR3 DNA reads as TGTGCCAGCAGTGATCCTCGGGAAGATCCGGAGCGGGACAATGAGCAGTTCTTC.

The V gene is TRBV5-1, the J gene TRBJ1-5; 7 bases line up with TRBD1. Per germline, CDR1 SGHRS and CDR2 YFSETQ. With 4 bases clipped from V and 6 bases from J, the junction kept 10 bases outside the gene matches. CDR3 length equals 15 residues. The CDR3 DNA is TGCGCCAGCAGCGAAGGGACAGTTCTTGGTCAGCCCCAGCATTTT. Translating gives CASSEGTVLGQPQHF.

The rearrangement links TRBV28 to TRBJ1-5; D not resolved. The V gene's germline CDR1 is MDHEN and CDR2 SYDVKM. The CDR3 has 15 amino acids. V lost 5 bases and J lost 2, with 13 bases in between. In DNA, the CDR3 is TGTGCCAGCAGTAATTGGGTTGACGGCAATCAGCCCCAGCATTTT. Translated, it gives CASSNWVDGNQPQHF.

V usage is TRBV6-1 and J usage is TRBJ2-7, with D possibly being TRBD2 (5 bases). CDR3 length: 15 amino acids. Germline V gene sequence: CDR1 MNHNS, CDR2 SASEGT. The V end was cut by 4 bases, the J end by 5 bases, with 18 bases between. The chain's CDR3 is CASSVWAETNDEQYF. DNA of the CDR3: TGTGCCAGCAGTGTCTGGGCCGAGACTAACGACGAGCAGTACTTC.

Details on this clone: Different DNA sequences within this sample yield the same CDR3. The chain has TRBV7-9 and TRBJ2-7; 10 nucleotides match TRBD1. CDR3 length equals 14 residues. Germline assignment: CDR1 SEHNR and CDR2 FQNEAQ (reference sequence). Trimming removed 1 base from V and 4 bases from J; junction bases left unmatched: 1. The CDR3 DNA is TGTGCCAGCAGCTTAGGGGGACAGGGGTACGAGCAGTACTTC. It translates to CASSLGGQGYEQYF.

This chain joins TRBV10-3 and TRBJ2-1; either TRBD1 or TRBD2 may supply D (5 bases each). CDR1 ENHRY and CDR2 SYGVKD come from the germline V gene. The CDR3 length is 12 residues. V was trimmed by 10 bases and J by 6 bases, leaving 13 bases between them. This CDR3 is CATSKRGNEQFF. The CDR3 coding sequence is TGTGCCACCTCCAAGAGGGGCAATGAGCAGTTCTTC.

The chain uses TRBV28 and TRBJ2-7, with D tentatively TRBD2 (7 bases). Trimming stripped 6 bases from V and 4 bases from J, with 16 bases between. The CDR3 totals 14 residues. The germline gives CDR1 MDHEN, CDR2 SYDVKM. Here the CDR3 DNA reads TGTGCCAGCAGGTCGGGGGGCGAGGGATACGAGCAGTACTTC. Amino acids: CASRSGGEGYEQYF.

The gene calls are TRBV7-7 and TRBJ2-7; perhaps TRBD2 as D (6 bases). Germline loops: CDR1 SSHAT, CDR2 FNYEAQ (reference sequence). V was clipped by 5 bases and J by 3 bases, with 11 bases between them. The CDR3 has 13 residues. The CDR3 sequence is CASSHLGGYEQYF. Written as DNA, the CDR3 is TGTGCCAGCAGCCACCTCGGGGGCTACGAGCAGTACTTC.